One sample yielded the 8 T cell receptor beta chains listed below, sequenced in a study of cytomegalovirus exposure and HLA in healthy donors. PCR involved 60 Vbeta and 13 Jbeta primers. This table comes from immunoSEQ multiplex PCR, and its TCRdb copy is limited to in-frame clones, with some not included. The sample includes approximately 110,000 clones, just under 75% of them seen just once. Source material: PBMCs. Every receptor here comes from a man in his fifties or sixties in good health and CMV-seropositive.

Comments on this clone: This sample includes further DNA sequences coding for the same CDR3. This chain joins TRBV6-1 and TRBJ1-2, with no clear D. This CDR3 spans 14 amino acids. Germline assignment: CDR1 MNHNS and CDR2 SASEGT. The V gene lost 6 bases and the J gene lost 4 bases, with 15 bases spanning the gap. Written as DNA, the CDR3 is TGTGCCAGCAGCGAGGCTCAAAGAGGCTATGGCTACACCTTC. Translating gives CASSEAQRGYGYTF.

This clone has only one observation. The chain recombines TRBV6-1 with TRBJ1-2; D not certain. Germline V lookup: CDR1 MNHNS, CDR2 SASEGT. Trimming took 5 bases from V and 4 from J, leaving 17 bases between them. The CDR3 runs to 15 residues. The CDR3 bases are TGTGCCAGCAGTCTCCCCTCCGGGGAAGGCTATGGCTACACCTTC. Translated: CASSLPSGEGYGYTF.

The chain is built from TRBV11-2 and TRBJ2-5, with TRBD2 as a possible D gene (5 bases). V shed 2 bases and J shed 1 base, with 11 bases lying between them. Germline V gene data show CDR1 as SGHAT and CDR2 as FQNNGV. CDR3 length equals 15 residues. The CDR3 reads CASSLIWTPQETQYF. In DNA form, the CDR3 reads TGTGCCAGCAGCTTAATTTGGACTCCCCAAGAGACCCAGTACTTC.

The gene calls are TRBV21-1 and TRBJ2-3; the listed D gene, TRBD2, was not tested against the DNA. TRBV21-1 constitutes a pseudogene. CDR3 length: 17 residues. CDR3 DNA sequence: TGTGCCAGCAGCACCCGACGGAGGGTTGGTGGGACAGATACGCAGTATTTT. The encoded protein is CASSTRRRVGGTDTQYF.

The count of this clone is one. This chain links TRBV6-5 with TRBJ1-1; TRBD1 matches at 7 bases. The V segment lost 0 bases and the J segment 0 bases; nucleotides outside the gene matches: 1. The germline V gene has CDR1 MNHEY and CDR2 SVGAGI. This CDR3 region has 15 residues. In DNA form, the CDR3 reads TGTGCCAGCAGTTACTCGGGGACAGTGAACACTGAAGCTTTCTTT. Its protein product is CASSYSGTVNTEAFF.

The CDR3 DNA sequence: TGCGCCAGCAGCCCGGGGGGGCCTGAAGGGGGTTGGGGCCAGCCCCAGCATTTT. Encoded protein: CASSPGGPEGGWGQPQHF. The V call is TRBV5-1, the J call TRBJ1-5; D perhaps matches TRBD1 (6 bases). The CDR3 is made up of 18 amino acids. The V and J ends lost 4 bases and 7 bases respectively, with 27 bases between them. The germline gives CDR1 SGHRS, CDR2 YFSETQ. The entire variable domain, with the rest obtained from reference TRBV5-1 and TRBJ1-5, is as follows: KAGVTQTPRYLIKTRGQQVTLSCSPISGHRSVSWYQQTPGQGLQFLFEYFSETQRNKGNFPGRFSGRQFSNSRSEMNVSTLELGDSALYLCASSPGGPEGGWGQPQHFGDGTRLSIL.

The chain is built from TRBV7-3 and TRBJ2-1; D uncertain. The V gene lost 2 bases and the J gene lost 8 bases, with 10 bases spanning the gap. CDR1 and CDR2 (germline): SGHTA, FQGTGA. The CDR3 is 13 residues long. DNA of the CDR3: TGTGCCAGCAGCTTATATTTGGCGGATGAGCAGTTCTTC. Its protein product is CASSLYLADEQFF.

This clone was detected once. The chain carries TRBV2 and TRBJ1-6; TRBD1 matches 7 bases. Germline trimming cut 4 bases from V and 14 bases from J; bases unmatched to any gene: 11. CDR1 SNHLY and CDR2 FYNNEI come from the germline V gene. The CDR3 runs 14 residues. CDR3 loop: CASSGGGSRGTLHF. CDR3 in DNA: TGTGCCAGCAGTGGAGGGGGCTCCCGAGGTACCCTCCACTTT. Looking up the rest from reference TRBV2 and TRBJ1-6 gives the full variable domain: EPEVTQTPSHQVTQMGQEVILRCVPISNHLYFYWYRQILGQKVEFLVSFYNNEISEKSEIFDDQFSVERPDGSNFTLKIRSTKLEDSAMYFCASSGGGSRGTLHFGNGTRLTVT.